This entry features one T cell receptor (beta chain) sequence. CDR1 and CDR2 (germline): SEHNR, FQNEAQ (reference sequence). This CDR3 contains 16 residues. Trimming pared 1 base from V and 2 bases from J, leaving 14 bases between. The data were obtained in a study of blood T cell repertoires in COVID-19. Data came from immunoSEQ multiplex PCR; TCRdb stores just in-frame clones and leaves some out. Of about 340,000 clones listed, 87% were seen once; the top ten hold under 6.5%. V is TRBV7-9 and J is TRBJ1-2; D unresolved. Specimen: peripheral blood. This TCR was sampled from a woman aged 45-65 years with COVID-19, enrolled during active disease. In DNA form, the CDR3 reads TGTGCCAGCAGCTTAGTTTGGTTGGGCAGAAACTATGGCTACACCTTC. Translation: CASSLVWLGRNYGYTF.